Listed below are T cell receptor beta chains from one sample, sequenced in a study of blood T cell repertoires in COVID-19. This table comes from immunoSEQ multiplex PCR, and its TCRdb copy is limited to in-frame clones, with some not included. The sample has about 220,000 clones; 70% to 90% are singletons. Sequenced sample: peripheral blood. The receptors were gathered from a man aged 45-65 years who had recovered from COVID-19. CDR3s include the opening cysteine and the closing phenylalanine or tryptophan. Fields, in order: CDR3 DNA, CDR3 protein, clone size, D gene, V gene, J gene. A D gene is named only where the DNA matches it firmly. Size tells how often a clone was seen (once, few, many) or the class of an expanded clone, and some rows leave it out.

TGCGCCAGCAGCCAGGATACCGGGACTAGCGGGAGGTATACGCAGTATTTT,CASSQDTGTSGRYTQYF,.,TRBD2,TRBV4-1,TRBJ2-3
TGTGCCAGCAGTGAGGCGAACACTGAAGCTTTCTTT,CASSEANTEAFF,few,.,TRBV6-1,TRBJ1-1
TGTGCCAGTAGTATCCAATACAGGGCTGGGGCCAACGTCCTGACTTTC,CASSIQYRAGANVLTF,.,.,TRBV19,TRBJ2-6
TGTGCCACCAGTGATACACTAGCGGGAGTGGGTGAGCAGTTCTTC,CATSDTLAGVGEQFF,.,TRBD2,TRBV24-1,TRBJ2-1
TGTGCCAGCAGTTTGGGGGGAGGCAATCAGCCCCAGCATTTT,CASSLGGGNQPQHF,.,.,TRBV27,TRBJ1-5
TGTGCCAGCAGCTTGGGGCTCATGGATCAGCCCCAGCATTTT,CASSLGLMDQPQHF,.,.,TRBV5-6,TRBJ1-5
TGTGCCAGTAGTATGTGGGCAGGGGAGTACGAGCAGTACTTC,CASSMWAGEYEQYF,.,.,TRBV19,TRBJ2-7
TGTGCCAGCACTACAAGCGACCTCTATGGCTACACCTTC,CASTTSDLYGYTF,.,.,TRBV6-5,TRBJ1-2
TGTGCCAGCAGTTACTCTCGATCGGGTACCGGGGAGCTGTTTTTT,CASSYSRSGTGELFF,.,.,TRBV6-6,TRBJ2-2
TGTGCCAGCAGCTTCGGACTAGCGGGAGGGAGGGGGGAGCTGTTTTTT,CASSFGLAGGRGELFF,.,TRBD2,TRBV5-4,TRBJ2-2
TGTGCCAGCAGGACAGGGGGCGTCACCGGGGAGCTGTTTTTT,CASRTGGVTGELFF,.,TRBD1,TRBV6-5,TRBJ2-2
TGTGCCAGTAATAGCGGGAGTCCAATTTACAATGAGCAGTTCTTC,CASNSGSPIYNEQFF,many,TRBD2,TRBV19,TRBJ2-1
TGTGCCAGCCACAGGACTAGCGGGAGTGTGGGATACAATGAGCAGTTCTTC,CASHRTSGSVGYNEQFF,.,TRBD2,TRBV27,TRBJ2-1
TGTGCCAGCAGCTTAGGGGGACTAGCCGCAGATACGCAGTATTTT,CASSLGGLAADTQYF,.,TRBD2,TRBV7-2,TRBJ2-3
TGTGCCAGCAGCAGTCGGGACAGGGGAGAGGGTCAGCCCCAGCATTTT,CASSSRDRGEGQPQHF,.,.,TRBV21-1,TRBJ1-5
TGCGCCAGCAGCTTGGGGGCAGGGTCCTACGAGCAGTACTTC,CASSLGAGSYEQYF,.,.,TRBV5-1,TRBJ2-7